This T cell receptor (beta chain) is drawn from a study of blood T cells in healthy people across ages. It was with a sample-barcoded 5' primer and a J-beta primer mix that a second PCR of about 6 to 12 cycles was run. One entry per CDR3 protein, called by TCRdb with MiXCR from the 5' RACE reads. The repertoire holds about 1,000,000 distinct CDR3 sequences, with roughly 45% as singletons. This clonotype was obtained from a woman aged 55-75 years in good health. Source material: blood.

CDR3 sequence (DNA): TGTGCCAGCGTCCCGGGACAGGGGGCCCTGAACACTGAAGCTTTCTTT. This translates into CASVPGQGALNTEAFF. V usage is TRBV25-1 and J usage is TRBJ1-1, with TRBD1 matching over 12 bases. J gave up 0 bases and V 8 bases, and 7 bases lay outside the gene matches. The germline V gene encodes CDR1 MGHDK and CDR2 SYGVNS. The CDR3 is 16 residues long.